This T cell receptor (beta chain) stems from a study of blood T cell repertoires in COVID-19. Repertoires were generated with immunoSEQ multiplex PCR, while TCRdb's copy carries only in-frame clones and drops some. The sample has 150,000 or so clones, approximately 79% seen once. V was clipped by 1 base and J by 7 bases; unmatched bases: 7. Per germline, CDR1 MGHRA and CDR2 YSYEKL. This CDR3 has 16 residues. This receptor was obtained from a woman aged 40 to 50 with COVID-19, enrolled during active disease. The chain carries TRBV4-1 and TRBJ2-1; 10 nucleotides match TRBD2. Sequenced material: peripheral blood. This CDR3 reads CASSQVASGSRNEQFF. For the CDR3, the DNA is TGCGCCAGCAGCCAAGTCGCTAGCGGGAGTAGGAATGAGCAGTTCTTC.